The source of this T cell receptor (beta chain) is a study of T cell responses to AZD1222 COVID-19 vaccine. Data came from immunoSEQ multiplex PCR; TCRdb stores just in-frame clones and leaves some out. Here the sample spans tens of thousands of clones, 90% being singletons. The ends lost 0 bases at V and 8 bases at J; junction bases unmatched: 9. CDR1 is LGHNA, CDR2 YSLEER, per germline. This CDR3 contains 16 residues. The sample in question was peripheral blood, obtained 28 days after the second AZD1222 dose. The TCR was taken from an adult who received the AZD1222 COVID-19 vaccine. The rearrangement links TRBV4-3 to TRBJ1-2; 10 positions match TRBD1. CDR3 protein: CASSQDRRDRGGGYTF. In nucleotides, the CDR3 is TGCGCCAGCAGCCAAGATAGGAGGGACAGGGGAGGCGGCTACACCTTC.